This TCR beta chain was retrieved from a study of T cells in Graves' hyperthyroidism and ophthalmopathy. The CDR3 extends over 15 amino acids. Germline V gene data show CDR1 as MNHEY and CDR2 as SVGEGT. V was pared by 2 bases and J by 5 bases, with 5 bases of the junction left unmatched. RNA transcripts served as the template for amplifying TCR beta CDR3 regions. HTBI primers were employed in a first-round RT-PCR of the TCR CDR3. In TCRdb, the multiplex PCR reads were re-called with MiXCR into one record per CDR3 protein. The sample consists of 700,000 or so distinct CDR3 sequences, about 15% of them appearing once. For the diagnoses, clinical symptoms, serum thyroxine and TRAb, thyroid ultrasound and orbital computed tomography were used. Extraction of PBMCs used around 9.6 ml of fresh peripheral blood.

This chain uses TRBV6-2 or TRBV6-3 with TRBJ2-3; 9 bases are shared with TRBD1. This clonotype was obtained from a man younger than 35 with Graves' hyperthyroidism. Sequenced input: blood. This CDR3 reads CASSYPDRGVDTQYF. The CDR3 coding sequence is TGTGCCAGCAGTTACCCCGACAGGGGGGTAGATACGCAGTATTTT.